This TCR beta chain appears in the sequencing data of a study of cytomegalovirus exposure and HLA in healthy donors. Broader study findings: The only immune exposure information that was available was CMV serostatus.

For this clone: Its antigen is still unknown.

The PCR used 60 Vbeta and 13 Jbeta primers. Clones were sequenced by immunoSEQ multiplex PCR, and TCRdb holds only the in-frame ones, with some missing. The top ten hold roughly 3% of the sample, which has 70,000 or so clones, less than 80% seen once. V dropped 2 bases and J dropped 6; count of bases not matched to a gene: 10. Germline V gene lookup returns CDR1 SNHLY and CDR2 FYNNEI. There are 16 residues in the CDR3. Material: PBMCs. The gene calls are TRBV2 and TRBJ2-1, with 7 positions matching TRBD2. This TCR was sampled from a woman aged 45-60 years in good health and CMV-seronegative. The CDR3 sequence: CASSEIRGGFGNEQFF. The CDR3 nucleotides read TGTGCCAGCAGTGAAATTCGGGGAGGGTTTGGCAATGAGCAGTTCTTC.